This TCR beta chain is drawn from a study of T cell responses to AZD1222 COVID-19 vaccine. Study-wide results and caveats: Clonal diversity was possibly underestimated, and white British individuals and females predominated among donors. Spike-specific TCR depth and breadth grew after two AZD1222 doses.

Comments on this clone: No antigen is known for it.

The germline CDR1 and CDR2 sequences are SEHNR and FQNEAQ (reference sequence). The CDR3 sequence is 13 residues long. The ends were cut back, 5 bases at V and 2 bases at J, with 10 bases in the middle. Generated by immunoSEQ multiplex PCR, the TCRdb table keeps only in-frame clones and is missing some. The top ten clones hold around 3.1% of a sample with approximately 150,000 clones, around 90% of them seen once. The sample in question was peripheral blood, obtained 28 days after the second AZD1222 dose. This TCR derives from an adult who received the AZD1222 COVID-19 vaccine. The chain carries TRBV7-9 and TRBJ2-7, with no clear D. This CDR3 reads CASSPAVPYEQYF. CDR3 DNA sequence: TGTGCCAGCAGCCCCGCGGTCCCCTACGAGCAGTACTTC.